These 12 T cell receptor beta chains were all obtained from the same sample, sequenced in a study of early T cells in non-severe SARS-CoV-2 infection (dated by TCRdb to about 2021). Preparation of the library involved 5' RACE. Sequencing instrument: NextSeq 500. TCRdb handled the public reads itself, with Q25 trimming in fastp and clone calling in MiXCR, and kept productive beta chains. Each record represents a unique CDR3 protein, reported with the most common genes and DNA among its rows. Recorded for this sample are more than 20,000 distinct CDR3 sequences; approximately 4.4% of them occurred a single time. The top ten clones comprise roughly 4% of the sample. Sequences were obtained from whole blood. The receptors originated from an adult who was a healthcare worker with PCR-confirmed SARS-CoV-2 infection or an uninfected control (not recorded which).

The table lists this clonotype with many counts. The chain combines TRBV19 with TRBJ1-5; possibly TRBD1 for D (5 bases). Deletions cut 10 bases from V and 0 bases from J, with 7 bases between. The CDR3 is made up of 12 amino acids. Looked up from germline, CDR1 is LNHDA and CDR2 is SQIVND (reference sequence). CDR3 loop: CATQGSNQPQHF. CDR3 DNA: TGTGCCACTCAGGGTAGCAATCAGCCCCAGCATTTT.

The V gene is TRBV5-3, the J gene TRBJ2-3; 14 nucleotides match TRBD2. TRBV5-3 is filed as an ORF, its function uncertain. The CDR3 covers 17 residues. The junction had 7 bases not matched to a gene; V was cut back by 5 bases and J by 2 bases. This CDR3 reads CARRQGLAGGPTDTQYF. The CDR3 DNA sequence: TGTGCCAGAAGACAAGGACTAGCGGGAGGCCCCACAGATACGCAGTATTTT.

This clonotype has more than one count but fewer than ten. The gene calls are TRBV20-1 and TRBJ1-1; D remains unclear. Trimming took 7 bases from V and 2 from J, leaving 11 bases between them. CDR1 DFQATT and CDR2 SNEGSKA come from the germline V gene (reference sequence). There are 12 residues in the CDR3. CDR3 nucleotide sequence: TGCAGTGTACTAATGGGTAACACTGAAGCTTTCTTT. It codes for CSVLMGNTEAFF.

The chain carries TRBV29-1 and TRBJ2-1; D may be TRBD1 (5 bases). The V end was cut by 7 bases, the J end by 3 bases, with 13 bases between. CDR3 size: 13 residues. Germline loops: CDR1 SQVTM, CDR2 ANQGSEA. The CDR3 DNA is TGCAGCGGGCAACAGGCAATCTACAATGAGCAGTTCTTC. It codes for CSGQQAIYNEQFF.

This CDR3 is CSASAASTDTQYF. The CDR3 bases are TGCAGTGCTTCCGCGGCTTCCACAGATACGCAGTATTTT. The V call is TRBV20-1, the J call TRBJ2-3; D uncertain. V lost 5 bases and J 2 bases, leaving 11 bases between the germline ends. This CDR3 spans 13 amino acids. Per the germline V gene, CDR1 is DFQATT and CDR2 is SNEGSKA (reference sequence).

In its sample, this clonotype was seen many times. This rearrangement joins TRBV5-5 to TRBJ1-6; 9 bases are a match to TRBD1. CDR1 is SGHKS, CDR2 YYEKEE, per germline (reference sequence). Losses at the gene ends were 4 bases for V and 7 bases for J; bases not matched to a gene: 6. This CDR3 is 15 amino acids long. CDR3 protein: CASSAGTGNNSPLHF. CDR3 nucleotide sequence: TGTGCCAGCAGCGCGGGGACAGGGAACAATTCACCCCTCCACTTT.

The chain joins TRBV11-1 to TRBJ2-3; D uncertain. Germline lookup yields CDR1 SGHAT and CDR2 FQDESV (reference sequence). The length of the CDR3 is 16 residues. V was cut by 4 bases and J by 2 bases, with 16 bases left in between. CDR3 sequence: CASSSFTTRHTDTQYF. The DNA for the CDR3 is TGTGCCAGCAGCTCCTTTACGACCCGACACACAGATACGCAGTATTTT.

There are many counts of this clonotype. The CDR3, as DNA: TGTGCCAGCAAGACTAACAGGGGGCTTAGGGACAATGAGCAGTTCTTC. Its protein product is CASKTNRGLRDNEQFF. The V gene is TRBV11-2, the J gene TRBJ2-1; 9 bases are shared with TRBD1. Germline V gene data show CDR1 as SGHAT and CDR2 as FQNNGV. V dropped 7 bases and J dropped 5; count of bases not matched to a gene: 12. The CDR3 loop spans 16 amino acids.

Note on this clonotype: Relative to the germline gene, one junction end is altered; a read error may explain this. This rearrangement joins TRBV11-2 to TRBJ2-7; TRBD2 aligns across 10 bases. CDR1 is SGHAT and CDR2 is FQNNGV in the germline V gene. The CDR3 sequence is 15 residues long. The CDR3 spells CVSSSGTSDSYEQYF. CDR3 DNA sequence: TGTGTCAGCAGCTCCGGGACTAGCGATTCCTACGAGCAGTACTTC.

This clonotype was counted a few times. The rearrangement links TRBV10-2 to TRBJ1-2, with D maybe TRBD1 (6 bases). Germline V gives CDR1 WSHSY, CDR2 SAAADI. Trimming pared 2 bases from V and 4 bases from J, leaving 14 bases between. This CDR3 is built from 15 residues. CDR3 sequence (DNA): TGCGCCAGCAGTGAGAGCGGGGGCGTTAGCTATGGCTACACCTTC. Protein product: CASSESGGVSYGYTF.

This clonotype appeared a few times. The V call is TRBV9, the J call TRBJ1-2; D is uncertain. This CDR3 comprises 14 residues. CDR1 is SGDLS and CDR2 is YYNGEE in the germline V gene. The ends were cut back, 0 bases at V and 8 bases at J, with 14 bases in the middle. Here the CDR3 DNA reads TGTGCCAGCAGCGTAGCTGGGCAGTCGGACGGCTACACCTTC. It specifies CASSVAGQSDGYTF.

This clonotype came up a few times. This chain uses TRBV19 with TRBJ1-5, with no clear D. V lost 3 bases and J lost 4, with 10 bases in between. Germline V gene lookup returns CDR1 LNHDA and CDR2 SQIVND (reference sequence). CDR3 length equals 14 residues. Here the CDR3 reads CASSIYQENQPQHF. CDR3 coding DNA: TGTGCCAGTAGTATTTACCAGGAGAATCAGCCCCAGCATTTT. Full variable domain (outside the CDR3, taken from reference TRBV19 and TRBJ1-5): DGGITQSPKYLFRKEGQNVTLSCEQNLNHDAMYWYRQDPGQGLRLIYYSQIVNDFQKGDIAEGYSVSREKKESFPLTVTSAQKNPTAFYLCASSIYQENQPQHFGDGTRLSIL.